Listed here are 3 T cell receptor beta chains from one sample, sequenced in a study of T cell changes during pregnancy in multiple sclerosis (dated 2019 in TCRdb). Library preparation employed the immunoSEQ multiplex PCR assay. The source is immuneACCESS, and TCRdb retained only in-frame sequences with V and J called. Part of the clones is not carried over; for the studies checked, unresolved V genes explain less than half of this, and the remainder is unexplained. The sample data list 40,000 to 60,000 clones, and around 92% of these were observed just once. Jointly, the top ten make up more than 0.7% of the sample. The material was CD4+ T cells from peripheral blood mononuclear cells, obtained in the third trimester of pregnancy. Receptors were obtained from a female donor with multiple sclerosis, enrolled in a pregnancy study.

This chain joins TRBV9 and TRBJ2-3; the match to TRBD1 covers 8 bases. CDR3 length: 12 amino acids. Unmatched junction bases numbered 4, after V lost 2 bases and J lost 11 bases. The germline V gene has CDR1 SGDLS and CDR2 YYNGEE. The CDR3 spells CASSVDRGEQYF. In DNA form, the CDR3 reads TGTGCCAGCAGCGTCGACAGGGGCGAGCAGTATTTT.

The gene calls are TRBV6-1 and TRBJ1-1, with D uncertain. V was trimmed by 5 bases and J by 11 bases, leaving 12 bases between them. The CDR3 is 11 residues long. The germline V gene encodes CDR1 MNHNS and CDR2 SASEGT. Written as DNA, the CDR3 is TGTGCCAGCAGTACCAGACTGTTGGCTTTCTTT. It encodes CASSTRLLAFF.

The rearrangement joins TRBV7-2 to TRBJ2-3; 8 bases are shared with TRBD2. Per germline, CDR1 SGHTA and CDR2 FQGNSA. This CDR3 is built from 14 residues. Trimming at V came to 8 bases and at J to 2 bases, leaving 6 bases not matched to a gene. Written as DNA, the CDR3 is TGTGCCAGCCAAACGGGGGGGCTCACAGATACGCAGTATTTT. As protein: CASQTGGLTDTQYF.